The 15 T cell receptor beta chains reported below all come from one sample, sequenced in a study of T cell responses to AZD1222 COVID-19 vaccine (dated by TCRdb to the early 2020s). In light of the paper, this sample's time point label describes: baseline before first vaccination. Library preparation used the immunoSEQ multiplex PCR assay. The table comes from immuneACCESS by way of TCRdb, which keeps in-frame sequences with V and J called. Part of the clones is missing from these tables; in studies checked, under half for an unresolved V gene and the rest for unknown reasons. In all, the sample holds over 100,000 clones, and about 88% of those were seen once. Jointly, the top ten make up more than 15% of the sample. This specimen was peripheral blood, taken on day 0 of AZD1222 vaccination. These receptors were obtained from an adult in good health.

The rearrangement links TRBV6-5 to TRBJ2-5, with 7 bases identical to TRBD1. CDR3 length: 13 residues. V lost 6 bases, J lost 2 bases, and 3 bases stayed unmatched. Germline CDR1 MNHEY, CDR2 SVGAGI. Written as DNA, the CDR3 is TGTGCCAGCAGGTTGGACAGGCAAGAGACCCAGTACTTC. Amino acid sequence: CASRLDRQETQYF.

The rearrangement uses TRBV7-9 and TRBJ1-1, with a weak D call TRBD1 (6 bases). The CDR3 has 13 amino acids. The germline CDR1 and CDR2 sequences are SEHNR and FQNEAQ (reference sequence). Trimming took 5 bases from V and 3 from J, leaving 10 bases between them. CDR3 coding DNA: TGTGCCAGCAGCGTAAACAGGGACACTGAAGCTTTCTTT. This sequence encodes CASSVNRDTEAFF.

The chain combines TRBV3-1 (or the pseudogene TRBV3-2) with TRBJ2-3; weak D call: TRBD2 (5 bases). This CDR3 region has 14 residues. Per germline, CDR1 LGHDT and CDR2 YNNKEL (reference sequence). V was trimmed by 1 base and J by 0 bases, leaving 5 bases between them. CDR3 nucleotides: TGTGCCAGCAGCCAAGGCGGGAGCACAGATACGCAGTATTTT. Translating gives CASSQGGSTDTQYF.

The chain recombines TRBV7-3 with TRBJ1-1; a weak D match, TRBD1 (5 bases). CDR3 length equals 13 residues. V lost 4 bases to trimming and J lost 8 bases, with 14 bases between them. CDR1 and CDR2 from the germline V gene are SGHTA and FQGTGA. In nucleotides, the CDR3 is TGTGCCAGCAGCTACGACAGCAGGGCAGAAGCTTTCTTT. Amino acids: CASSYDSRAEAFF. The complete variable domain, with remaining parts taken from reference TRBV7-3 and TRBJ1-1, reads GAGVSQTPSNKVTEKGKYVELRCDPISGHTALYWYRQSLGQGPEFLIYFQGTGAADDSGLPNDRFFAVRPEGSVSTLKIQRTERGDSAVYLCASSYDSRAEAFFGQGTRLTVV.

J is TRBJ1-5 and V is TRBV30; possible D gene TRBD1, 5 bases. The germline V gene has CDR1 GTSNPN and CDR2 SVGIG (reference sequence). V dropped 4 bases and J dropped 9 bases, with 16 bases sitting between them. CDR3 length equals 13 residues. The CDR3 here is CAWTGVGEGPQHF. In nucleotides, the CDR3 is TGTGCCTGGACCGGGGTGGGGGAAGGGCCCCAGCATTTT.

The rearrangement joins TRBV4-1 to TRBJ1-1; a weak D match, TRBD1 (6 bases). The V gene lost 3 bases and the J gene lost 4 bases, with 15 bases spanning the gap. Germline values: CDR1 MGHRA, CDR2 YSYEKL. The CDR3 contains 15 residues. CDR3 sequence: CASSQINRVLTEAFF. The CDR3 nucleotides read TGCGCCAGCAGCCAGATAAACAGGGTCCTCACTGAAGCTTTCTTT.

CDR3 bases: TGTGCCAGCAGTTACTCAGGGGGCTTAACTGAAGCTTTCTTT. Residues: CASSYSGGLTEAFF. The chain carries TRBV6-5 and TRBJ1-1, with 7 bases fitting TRBD1. From germline, CDR1 is MNHEY and CDR2 SVGAGI. After removal of 0 bases from V and 5 bases from J, the junction contained 3 bases not matched to a gene. This CDR3 is built from 14 residues.

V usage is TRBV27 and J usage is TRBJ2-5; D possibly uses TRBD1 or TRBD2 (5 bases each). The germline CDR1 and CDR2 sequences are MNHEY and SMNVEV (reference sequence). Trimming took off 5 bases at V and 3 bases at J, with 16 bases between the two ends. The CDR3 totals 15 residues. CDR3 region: CASSGRGVGEETQYF. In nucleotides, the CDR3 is TGTGCCAGCAGTGGGAGAGGGGTTGGGGAAGAGACCCAGTACTTC.

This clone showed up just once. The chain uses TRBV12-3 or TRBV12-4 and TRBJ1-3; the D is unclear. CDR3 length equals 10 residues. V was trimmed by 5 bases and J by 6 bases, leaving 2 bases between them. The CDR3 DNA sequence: TGTGCCAGCAGTCTAAACACCATATATTTT. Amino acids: CASSLNTIYF.

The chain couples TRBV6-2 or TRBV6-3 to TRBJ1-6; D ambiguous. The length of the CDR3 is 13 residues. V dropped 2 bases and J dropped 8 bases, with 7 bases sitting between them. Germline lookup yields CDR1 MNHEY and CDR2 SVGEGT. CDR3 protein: CASSYRSDSPLHF. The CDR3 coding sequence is TGTGCCAGCAGTTACCGTTCGGATTCACCCCTCCACTTT.

This CDR3 reads CASSPGRGFGTGELFF. The CDR3 DNA reads TGTGCCAGTAGCCCCGGCAGGGGCTTCGGCACCGGGGAGCTGTTTTTT. The rearrangement links TRBV19 to TRBJ2-2, with D possibly TRBD1 on 6 matching bases. This CDR3 is built from 16 residues. Germline V gives CDR1 LNHDA, CDR2 SQIVND (reference sequence). With 6 bases removed from V and 4 bases from J, the gap between germline ends came to 18 bases.

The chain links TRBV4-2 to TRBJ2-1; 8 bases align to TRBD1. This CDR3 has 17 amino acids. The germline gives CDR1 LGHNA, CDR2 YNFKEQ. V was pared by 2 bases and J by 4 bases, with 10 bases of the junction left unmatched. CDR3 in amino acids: CASSQYQGALSYNEQFF. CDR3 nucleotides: TGTGCCAGCAGCCAATATCAGGGGGCTCTCTCTTACAATGAGCAGTTCTTC.

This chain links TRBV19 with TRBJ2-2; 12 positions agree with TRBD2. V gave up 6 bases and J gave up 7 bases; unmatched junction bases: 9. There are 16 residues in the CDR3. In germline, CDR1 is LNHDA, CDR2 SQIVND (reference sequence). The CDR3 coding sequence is TGTGCCAGTAGCCCCCCTAGCGGGAGGGCCCTCGGGGAGCTGTTTTTT. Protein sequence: CASSPPSGRALGELFF.

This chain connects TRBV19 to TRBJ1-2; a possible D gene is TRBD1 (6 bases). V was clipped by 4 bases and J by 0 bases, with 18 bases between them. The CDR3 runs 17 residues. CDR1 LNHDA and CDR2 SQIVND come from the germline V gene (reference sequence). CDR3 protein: CASSSGSGTKANYGYTF. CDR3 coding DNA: TGTGCCAGTAGTAGCGGGTCCGGGACAAAAGCTAACTATGGCTACACCTTC.

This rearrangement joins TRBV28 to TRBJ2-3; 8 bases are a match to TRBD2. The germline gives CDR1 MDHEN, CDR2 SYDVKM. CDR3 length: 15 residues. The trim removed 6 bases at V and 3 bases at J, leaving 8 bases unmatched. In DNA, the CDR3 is TGTGCCAGCAGCCCGTCGGGGGGGCCTACAGATACGCAGTATTTT. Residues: CASSPSGGPTDTQYF.